This T cell receptor beta chain was obtained from a study of OX40 agonist ivuxolimab in advanced cancers. Study-wide findings and caveats: Expanded peripheral T cells had an undetermined antigen specificity.

To note about this clone: Its antigen remains unidentified.

Profiled with immunoSEQ multiplex PCR; TCRdb holds only in-frame clones, not every one. The sample consists of about 82,000 clones, about 82% of them appearing once. The germline gives CDR1 MGHRA, CDR2 YSYEKL. This CDR3 is built from 16 residues. With V trimmed by 0 bases and J by 10 bases, 10 bases remained unmatched. The sequence derives from an adult with an advanced solid tumor such as melanoma, head and neck, liver or kidney cancer. Sample: CD4+ or CD8+ T cells sorted from blood, taken in a trial of the OX40 agonist ivuxolimab. The chain couples TRBV4-1 to TRBJ2-1; 9 nucleotides align to TRBD1. CDR3 loop: CASSQESGQGHLEQFF. DNA for the CDR3: TGCGCCAGCAGCCAAGAATCAGGACAGGGGCATTTGGAGCAGTTCTTC.